The 9 T cell receptor beta chains below all came from one sample that was sequenced in a study of beta chain features in type 1 diabetes. The study reverse transcribed the entire isolated RNA, so it sequenced expressed TCRB transcripts. Using immunoSEQ multiplex PCR, the repertoire was profiled, and TCRdb retains in-frame clones only, with some absent. The sample shows under 450,000 clones, roughly 13% of them seen only once. The sequenced sample consisted of naive CD4+ T cells from blood. The receptor set was obtained from a man under 40 in good health.

V gene TRBV29-1 combines with J gene TRBJ1-2; TRBD1 matches at 7 bases. The germline V gene has CDR1 SQVTM and CDR2 ANQGSEA. CDR3 length: 11 residues. V lost 4 bases to trimming and J lost 7 bases; unmatched junction nucleotides: 3. The CDR3, as DNA: TGCAGCGTTGCAGGGGGTCGTGGCTACACCTTC. Translation gives CSVAGGRGYTF.

The rearrangement links TRBV25-1 to TRBJ1-4; D is possibly TRBD1 (6 bases). This CDR3 comprises 14 residues. Per germline, CDR1 MGHDK and CDR2 SYGVNS. The V and J ends lost 5 bases and 3 bases respectively, with 10 bases between them. This CDR3 reads CASSKQGSNEKLFF. CDR3 bases: TGTGCCAGCAGTAAACAGGGATCTAATGAAAAACTGTTTTTT.

The J gene is TRBJ1-1, the V gene TRBV9, with TRBD1 matching over 10 bases. The CDR3 extends over 14 amino acids. Germline V CDR1 and CDR2: SGDLS, YYNGEE. The ends lost 4 bases at V and 6 bases at J; junction bases unmatched: 6. CDR3 coding DNA: TGTGCCAGCAGCCAGACAGGGGGCGCGGCTGAAGCTTTCTTT. Protein sequence: CASSQTGGAAEAFF.

Only a few counts were recorded for this clone. V gene TRBV25-1 combines with J gene TRBJ1-1, with TRBD1 matching over 8 bases. CDR1 is MGHDK, CDR2 SYGVNS, per germline. The length of the CDR3 is 13 residues. The ends lost 1 base at V and 7 bases at J; junction bases unmatched: 2. The CDR3, as DNA: TGTGCCAGCAGTGAATTCGGGACAGGTGAAGCTTTCTTT. Translation gives CASSEFGTGEAFF.

The rearrangement links TRBV25-1 to TRBJ2-1, with 7 bases fitting TRBD2. CDR3 length equals 17 residues. V lost 3 bases and J lost 7; bases outside the gene matches: 15. Germline V lookup: CDR1 MGHDK, CDR2 SYGVNS. The CDR3 DNA follows: TGTGCCAGCAGTGATACTAGAGCGGGATCCCTTTTAAATGAGCAGTTCTTC. This codes for CASSDTRAGSLLNEQFF.

This clone has just a few counts. In DNA form, the CDR3 reads TGCGCCAGCACGGAGTGGCTAGCGGGTGAGCAGTTCTTC. This codes for CASTEWLAGEQFF. The chain employs TRBV10-2 and TRBJ2-1; 8 nucleotides agree with TRBD2. Germline values: CDR1 WSHSY, CDR2 SAAADI. V shed 7 bases and J 9 bases; nucleotides not matched to a gene: 8. The CDR3 runs 13 residues.

The V gene is TRBV19, the J gene TRBJ2-2; D gene unclear. The V and J ends lost 3 bases and 0 bases respectively, with 8 bases between them. CDR3 size: 15 residues. The V gene's germline CDR1 is LNHDA and CDR2 SQIVND (reference sequence). As DNA, the CDR3 is TGTGCCAGTAGTATCCGGGCAGCGAACACCGGGGAGCTGTTTTTT. This codes for CASSIRAANTGELFF.

This clone has a handful of counts. Other nucleotide sequences in the sample specify the same CDR3. This chain connects TRBV29-1 to TRBJ2-3, with TRBD1 identical over 9 bases. J gave up 3 bases and V 4 bases, and 2 bases lay outside the gene matches. Germline CDR1 and CDR2: SQVTM and ANQGSEA. The CDR3 consists of 13 residues. The CDR3 loop is CSVGQGGTDTQYF. DNA for the CDR3: TGCAGCGTTGGACAGGGGGGAACAGATACGCAGTATTTT.

The chain employs TRBV21-1 and TRBJ2-2. TRBV21-1 is shown as a pseudogene. This CDR3 comprises 12 residues. In DNA, the CDR3 is TGTGCCAGCAGCCGGATAACCGGGGAGCTGTTTTTT. Its protein is CASSRITGELFF.